This record concerns one TCR beta chain sequence. The data derive from a study of blood T cells in healthy people across ages. CDR1 and CDR2 (germline): SGHTA, FQGTGA. The CDR3 length is 17 residues. With 2 bases clipped from V and 2 bases from J, the junction kept 9 bases outside the gene matches. A J-beta primer mix and a sample-barcoded 5' primer were used in a second PCR of about 7 to 12 cycles. TCRdb analysed the 5' RACE reads with MiXCR anew, one entry per CDR3 protein. This sample has about 1 million distinct CDR3 sequences, with around 43% found just once. The sequencing sample was made of blood. The chain carries TRBV7-3 and TRBJ2-1; 7 positions match TRBD2. The clonotype originates from a woman aged 60 to 75 in good health. The CDR3 is CASSLLAGEVPYNEQFF. The CDR3 DNA reads as TGTGCCAGCAGCTTATTGGCGGGAGAGGTCCCCTACAATGAGCAGTTCTTC.